This passage covers 7 T cell receptor beta chains from one sample sequenced in a study of metastatic and nonmetastatic thyroid tumors. TCRdb re-called clones from the PCR reads using MiXCR. The table has about 15,000 clones, about 35% seen once. Patients were all untreated before their thyroid surgery. Sequenced sample: tumor tissue. All receptors derive from a male donor with papillary thyroid cancer or a benign thyroid nodule (not recorded which). Some clones in this sample may be carry-over from other donors' samples.

By sample fraction, this clone is medium-sized. The genes are TRBV3-1 and TRBJ2-7; a weak D match, TRBD1 (5 bases). V lost 6 bases and J lost 4, with 7 bases in between. CDR1 is LGHDT, CDR2 YNNKEL, per germline (reference sequence). CDR3 length equals 11 residues. As DNA, the CDR3 is TGTGCCAGCAGAAAGGGGTACGAGCAGTACTTC. Translated, it gives CASRKGYEQYF.

The genes are TRBV18 and TRBJ2-7; perhaps TRBD1 as D (5 bases). V lost 6 bases and J 3 bases, leaving 15 bases between the germline ends. The CDR3 totals 14 residues. Germline CDR1 and CDR2: KGHSH and LQKENI. Here the CDR3 DNA reads TGTGCCAGCTCCCAAAGCATCGACAGCTACGAGCAGTACTTC. Protein: CASSQSIDSYEQYF.

This clone has at least ten counts. The chain has TRBV3-1 and TRBJ2-5; 7 nucleotides match TRBD1. The junction had 10 bases not matched to a gene; V was cut back by 7 bases and J by 5 bases. The CDR3 is 14 amino acids. Germline V gene sequence: CDR1 LGHDT, CDR2 YNNKEL (reference sequence). DNA of the CDR3: TGTGCCAGCACCAGACAGGGTCCGACGGAGACCCAGTACTTC. Translated, it gives CASTRQGPTETQYF.

This clone is labeled medium-sized (0.01 to 0.1%). The V gene is TRBV6-1, the J gene TRBJ2-2; 9 bases line up with TRBD1. This CDR3 has 14 amino acids. V shed 7 bases, J shed 1 base, and the junction held 1 base outside the gene matches. Per the germline V gene, CDR1 is MNHNS and CDR2 is SASEGT. The chain's CDR3 is CASTGQGNTGELFF. CDR3 bases: TGTGCCAGCACGGGACAGGGGAACACCGGGGAGCTGTTTTTT.

A remark on this clone: A much larger clone differs by one base, so this may be a read error. This sequence joins TRBV6-1 and TRBJ2-3; no clear D. Germline loops: CDR1 MNHNS, CDR2 SASEGT. This CDR3 contains 15 residues. The CDR3 protein is CASSLLDGNTYTQYF. CDR3 DNA: TGTGCCAGCAGCCTGTTGGACGGTAACACATATACGCAGTATTTT.

This clone was detected once. V usage is TRBV9 and J usage is TRBJ2-7, with 7 bases lining up with TRBD1. CDR1 is SGDLS, CDR2 YYNGEE, per germline. The CDR3 covers 15 residues. V was clipped by 5 bases and J by 0 bases; unmatched bases: 8. CDR3 residues: CASSYVQGSSYEQYF. The CDR3 nucleotides are TGTGCCAGCAGTTACGTACAGGGGAGCTCCTACGAGCAGTACTTC.

About this clone itself: It may be a read error: a sequence one base away is much more abundant. V usage is TRBV3-1 and J usage is TRBJ2-7; 9 nucleotides agree with TRBD2. Per germline, CDR1 LGHDT and CDR2 YNNKEL (reference sequence). This CDR3 is built from 16 residues. CDR3 sequence reads: CASIQVIAGVKYEQYF. CDR3 nucleotide sequence: TGTGCCAGCATCCAAGTTATAGCGGGAGTTAAGTACGAGCAGTACTTC.